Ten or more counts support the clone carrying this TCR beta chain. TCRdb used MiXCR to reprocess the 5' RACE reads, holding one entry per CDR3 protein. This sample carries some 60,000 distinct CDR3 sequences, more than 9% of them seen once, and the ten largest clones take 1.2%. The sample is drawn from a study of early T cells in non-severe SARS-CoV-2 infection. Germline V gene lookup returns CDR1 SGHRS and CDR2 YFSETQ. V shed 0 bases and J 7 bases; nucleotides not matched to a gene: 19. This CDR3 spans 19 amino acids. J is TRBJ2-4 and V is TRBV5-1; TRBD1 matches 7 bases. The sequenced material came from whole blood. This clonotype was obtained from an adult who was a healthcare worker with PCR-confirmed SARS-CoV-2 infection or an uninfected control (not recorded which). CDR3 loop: CASSLVGGATGAAWNIQYF. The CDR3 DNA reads TGCGCCAGCAGCTTGGTGGGTGGCGCCACAGGGGCGGCGTGGAACATTCAGTACTTC.